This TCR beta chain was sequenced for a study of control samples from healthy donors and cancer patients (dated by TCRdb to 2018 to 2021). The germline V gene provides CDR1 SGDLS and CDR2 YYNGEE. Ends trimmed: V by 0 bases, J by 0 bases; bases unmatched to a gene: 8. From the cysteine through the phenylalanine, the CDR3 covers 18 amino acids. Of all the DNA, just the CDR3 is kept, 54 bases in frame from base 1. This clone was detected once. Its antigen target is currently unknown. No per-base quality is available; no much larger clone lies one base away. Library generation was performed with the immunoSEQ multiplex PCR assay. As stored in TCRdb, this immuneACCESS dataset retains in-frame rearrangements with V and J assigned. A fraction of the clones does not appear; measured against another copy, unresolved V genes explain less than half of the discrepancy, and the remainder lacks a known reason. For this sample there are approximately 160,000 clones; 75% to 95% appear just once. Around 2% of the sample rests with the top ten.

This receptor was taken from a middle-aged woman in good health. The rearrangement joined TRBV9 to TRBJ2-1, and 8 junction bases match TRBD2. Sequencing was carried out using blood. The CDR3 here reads CASSVAVAGLSSYNEQFF. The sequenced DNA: TGTGCCAGCAGCGTAGCGGTAGCGGGGCTTAGCTCCTACAATGAGCAGTTCTTC. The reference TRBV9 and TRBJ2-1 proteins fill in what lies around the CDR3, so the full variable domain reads DSGVTQTPKHLITATGQRVTLRCSPRSGDLSVYWYQQSLDQGLQFLIQYYNGEERAKGNILERFSAQQFPDLHSELNLSSLELGDSALYFCASSVAVAGLSSYNEQFFGPGTRLTVL.